One TCR beta chain is described in this entry. This CDR3 comprises 14 residues. V was shortened by 8 bases and J by 3 bases, with 14 bases between the two germline ends. This record comes from a study of human T cells and chemical hapten exposure. Time point reported: patch test 3, about 24 weeks after DPC sensitization. Noted treatment: therapeutic diphenylcyclopropenone sensitization with weekly scalp DPC. TCRdb fed the RACE reads into MiXCR, producing one record per CDR3 protein. The sample includes around 200,000 distinct CDR3 sequences, around 25% of them seen just once. This clonotype originated in a woman aged 40-49 years with alopecia areata. Some clones in this sample may be carry-over from other donors' samples. The specimen was whole blood, collected in connection with sensitization to the hapten diphenylcyclopropenone (DPC). This chain uses TRBV12-3 or TRBV12-4 with TRBJ2-1, with a possible D match to TRBD2 (6 bases). DNA for the CDR3: TGTGCCAGCTGCACCCCGGGACTCTACAATGAGCAGTTCTTC. Protein: CASCTPGLYNEQFF.